Below, 15 T cell receptor beta chains from the same sample are listed, as sequenced in a study of blood T cell repertoires in COVID-19. Repertoires were generated with immunoSEQ multiplex PCR, while TCRdb's copy carries only in-frame clones and drops some. The sample yields roughly 90,000 clones, around 92% seen once. Sequencing used peripheral blood. Every receptor here comes from a man between 50 and 59 years old with COVID-19, enrolled during active disease.

The chain carries TRBV7-3 and TRBJ2-3; D may be TRBD2 (6 bases). Germline CDR1 reads SGHTA; CDR2 reads FQGTGA. The CDR3 is 15 amino acids. V was trimmed by 2 bases and J by 1 base, leaving 10 bases between them. CDR3 region: CASSLGGSRTDTQYF. CDR3 nucleotide sequence: TGTGCCAGCAGCTTAGGGGGGTCCCGCACAGATACGCAGTATTTT.

The rearrangement joins TRBV5-1 to TRBJ1-3; D is uncertain. Per the germline V gene, CDR1 is SGHRS and CDR2 is YFSETQ. This CDR3 is 14 amino acids long. Between the trimmed V and J ends, which lost 0 bases and 4 bases, there was a span of 8 bases. The CDR3 bases are TGCGCCAGCAGCTTGGTCCCCAGAGGAAACACCATATATTTT. It translates to CASSLVPRGNTIYF.

The V gene is TRBV24-1, the J gene TRBJ1-1; weak D call: TRBD1 (5 bases). CDR1 KGHDR and CDR2 SFDVKD come from the germline V gene. V was trimmed by 7 bases and J by 1 base, leaving 12 bases between them. The CDR3 has 14 residues. CDR3 in amino acids: CATSAGKSNTEAFF. For the CDR3, the DNA is TGTGCCACCAGCGCAGGGAAATCGAACACTGAAGCTTTCTTT.

V gene TRBV2 combines with J gene TRBJ2-7; D perhaps matches TRBD1 (5 bases). Germline V gives CDR1 SNHLY, CDR2 FYNNEI. The CDR3 has 12 residues. Trimming shortened V by 6 bases and J by 10 bases, and 16 bases separated the two germline ends. In nucleotides, the CDR3 is TGTGCCAGCAGGCAGGCAGGGTCCGGTCAGTACTTC. This encodes CASRQAGSGQYF.

The rearrangement uses TRBV7-2 and TRBJ2-2; 9 nucleotides align to TRBD1. CDR3 size: 15 residues. V shed 5 bases, J shed 3 bases, and the junction held 4 bases outside the gene matches. Germline V gene sequence: CDR1 SGHTA, CDR2 FQGNSA. The CDR3 DNA follows: TGTGCCAGCAGCGTGACAGGGGGGGACACCGGGGAGCTGTTTTTT. Translating it yields CASSVTGGDTGELFF.

This clone was detected only a few times. This chain uses TRBV19 with TRBJ1-1; no clear D. There are 13 residues in the CDR3. CDR1 LNHDA and CDR2 SQIVND come from the germline V gene (reference sequence). V dropped 6 bases and J dropped 1 base, with 9 bases sitting between them. The CDR3 region has the DNA TGTGCCAGTAGGATACAGAAGAACACTGAAGCTTTCTTT. It codes for CASRIQKNTEAFF.

The rearrangement links TRBV9 to TRBJ2-3; D ambiguous. CDR1 SGDLS and CDR2 YYNGEE come from the germline V gene. The CDR3 runs 15 residues. Trimming cost V 0 bases and J 0 bases, with 8 bases left between them. The CDR3 sequence is CASSVDPFSTDTQYF. CDR3 bases: TGTGCCAGCAGCGTAGATCCGTTTAGCACAGATACGCAGTATTTT.

V usage is TRBV19 and J usage is TRBJ2-1; D might be TRBD1 (6 bases). Germline values: CDR1 LNHDA, CDR2 SQIVND (reference sequence). The CDR3 is 15 amino acids. Trimming pared 1 base from V and 1 base from J, leaving 8 bases between. The CDR3 protein is CASSIGQASYNEQFF. The CDR3 coding sequence is TGTGCCAGTAGTATAGGACAGGCTTCCTACAATGAGCAGTTCTTC.

This clone was found once. V gene TRBV7-3 combines with J gene TRBJ2-3; tentative D call: TRBD2 (5 bases). Germline CDR1 and CDR2: SGHTA and FQGTGA. CDR3 length equals 14 residues. Trimming left V 4 bases short and J 1 base short, with 9 bases between. The CDR3 protein is CASSSVGGTDTQYF. The CDR3 DNA reads TGTGCCAGCAGCTCCGTCGGGGGCACAGATACGCAGTATTTT.

In nucleotides, the CDR3 is TGTGCCAGCAGCTTATCACAGGGGGCTACTGAAGCTTTCTTT. This gives the protein CASSLSQGATEAFF. The V and J genes are TRBV7-9 and TRBJ1-1; 9 bases match TRBD1. The CDR3 extends over 14 amino acids. Trimming at V came to 2 bases and at J to 5 bases, leaving 3 bases not matched to a gene. Germline lookup yields CDR1 SEHNR and CDR2 FQNEAQ (reference sequence).

Comment on this clone: Other DNA sequences from this sample encode an identical CDR3 as well. The chain recombines TRBV10-3 with TRBJ2-5; weak D call: TRBD1 (6 bases). Per germline, CDR1 ENHRY and CDR2 SYGVKD. The CDR3 loop spans 13 amino acids. Trimming pared 6 bases from V and 2 bases from J, leaving 10 bases between. The CDR3 DNA reads TGTGCCATCAGCGCAGGGGAGCAAGAGACCCAGTACTTC. It yields the protein CAISAGEQETQYF.

This clone was counted once. The CDR3 is CASSQAGAPHNEQFF. The CDR3 DNA is TGTGCCAGCAGCCAAGCGGGGGCCCCTCACAATGAGCAGTTCTTC. J is TRBJ2-1 and V is TRBV11-2, with 8 bases matching TRBD2. Germline-derived CDR1 and CDR2 are SGHAT and FQNNGV. The CDR3 is 15 residues long. The junction had 8 bases not matched to a gene; V was cut back by 5 bases and J by 5 bases.

This clone was observed once. CDR3 protein: CASSLIQFGNYGYTF. CDR3 DNA: TGTGCCAGCAGTTTGATACAGTTTGGGAACTATGGCTACACCTTC. The V call is TRBV5-8, the J call TRBJ1-2; D is undetermined. The CDR3 totals 15 residues. CDR1 SGHTS and CDR2 YDEGEE come from the germline V gene. Deletions cut 5 bases from V and 2 bases from J, with 16 bases between. The variable domain in full, with the rest retrieved from reference TRBV5-8 and TRBJ1-2, is EAGVTQSPTHLIKTRGQQATLRCSPISGHTSVYWYQQALGLGLQFLLWYDEGEERNRGNFPPRFSGRQFPNYSSELNVNALELEDSALYLCASSLIQFGNYGYTFGSGTRLTVV.

J is TRBJ2-3 and V is TRBV18; 7 nucleotides align to TRBD1. There are 15 residues in the CDR3. Germline V lookup: CDR1 KGHSH, CDR2 LQKENI. After removal of 1 base from V and 2 bases from J, the junction contained 3 bases not matched to a gene. The CDR3 is CASSPLGQNTDTQYF. The CDR3 DNA reads TGTGCCAGCTCACCACTGGGACAGAACACAGATACGCAGTATTTT.

V gene TRBV6-2 or TRBV6-3 combines with J gene TRBJ2-7; 9 bases agree with TRBD1. V shed 6 bases, J shed 3 bases, and the junction held 12 bases outside the gene matches. This CDR3 is 16 amino acids long. The V gene's germline CDR1 is MNHEY and CDR2 SVGEGT. This CDR3 reads CASSSFSGTGLYEQYF. The CDR3 bases are TGTGCCAGCAGCTCCTTCTCCGGGACAGGGCTCTACGAGCAGTACTTC.